This entry lists 10 T cell receptor beta chains sequenced from one sample in a study of response to subunit inactivated influenza vaccine. TCRdb passed the RT-PCR reads through MiXCR, listing each CDR3 protein once. The sample has about 160,000 distinct CDR3 sequences, around 11% seen once. The specimen was CD8+ T cells sorted from PBMCs, collected around 25 months after vaccination. The source is a man aged 50-75 years who received an inactivated influenza vaccine.

This clonotype was recorded a few times. This chain links TRBV29-1 with TRBJ2-3; D perhaps matches TRBD1 (5 bases). The CDR3 contains 12 residues. V lost 7 bases and J lost 5, with 13 bases in between. Germline CDR1 and CDR2: SQVTM and ANQGSEA. CDR3 DNA: TGCAGCGGGGGCCCCGTAAGAGATACGCAGTATTTT. This codes for CSGGPVRDTQYF.

The chain joins TRBV10-1 to TRBJ2-7; D may be TRBD1 (5 bases). Germline loops: CDR1 WNHNN, CDR2 SYGVQD (reference sequence). The CDR3 length is 17 residues. Trimming removed 2 bases at V and 0 bases at J, with 17 bases between. In DNA form, the CDR3 reads TGCGCCAGCAGTGAGAGCGTTGGGCAGGGCTTCTCCTACGAGCAGTACTTC. Amino acids: CASSESVGQGFSYEQYF.

The chain carries TRBV6-1 and TRBJ2-4; a weak D match, TRBD1 (8 bases). V was trimmed by 5 bases and J by 8 bases, leaving 19 bases between them. This CDR3 region has 15 residues. Germline V gene lookup returns CDR1 MNHNS and CDR2 SASEGT. CDR3 nucleotides: TGTGCCAGCAGTACAACCAGGACAGGGAGGGACATTCAGTACTTC. Amino acid sequence: CASSTTRTGRDIQYF.

This chain links TRBV29-1 with TRBJ1-1; 12 bases fit TRBD1. The CDR3 sequence is 14 residues long. Germline CDR1 and CDR2: SQVTM and ANQGSEA. Germline trimming cut 4 bases from V and 8 bases from J; bases unmatched to any gene: 8. CDR3 DNA sequence: TGCAGCGTTGGATCCGGGACAGGGGGCGCCGAAGCTTTCTTT. This translates into CSVGSGTGGAEAFF.

The chain links TRBV4-1 to TRBJ2-1; the D is unclear. CDR1 MGHRA and CDR2 YSYEKL come from the germline V gene. V lost 3 bases, J lost 7 bases, and 13 bases lay in between. The CDR3 totals 14 residues. CDR3 region: CASSHTGRNNEQFF. The CDR3 DNA sequence: TGCGCCAGCAGCCATACCGGACGGAATAATGAGCAGTTCTTC.

The CDR3 region has the DNA TGTGCCAGCAGTATCGGACTAGCGGGGCACAATGAGCAGTTCTTC. This gives the protein CASSIGLAGHNEQFF. The V call is TRBV27, the J call TRBJ2-1; 12 bases map to TRBD2. The germline V gene has CDR1 MNHEY and CDR2 SMNVEV (reference sequence). With 5 bases clipped from V and 5 bases from J, the junction kept 4 bases outside the gene matches. CDR3 length: 15 residues.

This clonotype was counted between two and nine times. This chain links TRBV7-9 with TRBJ2-7, with D perhaps matching TRBD1 (5 bases). The CDR3 is made up of 13 amino acids. From germline, CDR1 is SEHNR and CDR2 FQNEAQ (reference sequence). The ends were cut back, 1 base at V and 6 bases at J, with 10 bases in the middle. This CDR3 is CASSLVGAVEQYF. The CDR3 region has the DNA TGTGCCAGCAGCTTAGTTGGGGCTGTCGAGCAGTACTTC. The variable domain in full, completed from reference TRBV7-9 and TRBJ2-7, reads DTGVSQNPRHKITKRGQNVTFRCDPISEHNRLYWYRQTLGQGPEFLTYFQNEAQLEKSRLLSDRFSAERPKGSFSTLEIQRTEQGDSAMYLCASSLVGAVEQYFGPGTRLTVT.

This clonotype was seen at least ten times. The genes are TRBV6-2 or TRBV6-3 and TRBJ2-4, with unresolved D. This CDR3 has 13 residues. The V and J ends lost 5 bases and 13 bases respectively, with 18 bases between them. Germline values: CDR1 MNHEY, CDR2 SVGEGT. DNA of the CDR3: TGTGCCAGCAGTATGGTCGACATTTTCCACCAGTACTTC. Protein: CASSMVDIFHQYF.

This clonotype showed up just a few times. The gene calls are TRBV13 and TRBJ2-5; D is ambiguous. The germline CDR1 and CDR2 sequences are PRHDT and FYEKMQ (reference sequence). Trimming took off 1 base at V and 3 bases at J, with 12 bases between the two ends. CDR3 length equals 15 residues. The CDR3 DNA reads TGTGCCAGCAGCTTAGCTGGTTACAGTGAAGAGACCCAGTACTTC. Translation gives CASSLAGYSEETQYF.

This clonotype was recorded many times. The DNA of the CDR3 is TGTGCCAGCAGCCAAAGAGGGACAGGCCAGGGAATCTATGGCTACACCTTC. Amino acid sequence: CASSQRGTGQGIYGYTF. V and J are TRBV3-1 and TRBJ1-2, with 8 nucleotides matching TRBD1. The V and J ends lost 2 bases and 4 bases, in that order; junction bases with no gene match: 12. The germline CDR1 and CDR2 sequences are LGHDT and YNNKEL (reference sequence). The CDR3 has 17 residues.